Following are 7 T cell receptor beta chains from one sample sequenced in a study of cytomegalovirus exposure and HLA in healthy donors. It was with 60 Vbeta and 13 Jbeta primers that the PCR ran. Sequencing was performed with immunoSEQ multiplex PCR; in TCRdb, only in-frame clones are kept and a portion is missing. Here the sample spans under 200,000 clones, around 83% being singletons. The sequencing input was PBMCs. The source is a young woman in good health and CMV-seronegative.

The chain has TRBV7-9 and TRBJ2-3; D perhaps matches TRBD2 (6 bases). V lost 2 bases and J 2 bases, leaving 20 bases between the germline ends. This CDR3 has 18 amino acids. Germline lookup yields CDR1 SEHNR and CDR2 FQNEAQ (reference sequence). For the CDR3, the DNA is TGTGCCAGCAGCTTAATGTCGCTAGCGTTTACTCACACAGATACGCAGTATTTT. Amino acids: CASSLMSLAFTHTDTQYF.

This clone turned up a few times. The J gene is TRBJ1-2, the V gene TRBV6-1, with a possible D match to TRBD1 (5 bases). Germline V CDR1 and CDR2: MNHNS, SASEGT. With 7 bases removed from V and 5 bases from J, the gap between germline ends came to 11 bases. The CDR3 is made up of 12 amino acids. The CDR3 coding sequence is TGTGCCAGCACTACGGGGGGGTATGGCTACACCTTC. It is translated as CASTTGGYGYTF.

This chain connects TRBV11-2 to TRBJ2-1; 7 bases are shared with TRBD2. This CDR3 is built from 15 residues. With 1 base clipped from V and 8 bases from J, the junction kept 8 bases outside the gene matches. CDR1 and CDR2 from the germline V gene are SGHAT and FQNNGV. CDR3 sequence: CASSLGSRERHEQFF. As DNA, the CDR3 is TGTGCCAGCAGCTTAGGGTCGCGGGAGAGGCATGAGCAGTTCTTC.

A word on this clone: Other DNA sequences from this sample encode an identical CDR3 as well. The chain's CDR3 is CASSVVAGSYNEQFF. In DNA form, the CDR3 reads TGTGCCAGCAGCGTAGTAGCGGGATCTTACAATGAGCAGTTCTTC. V is TRBV9 and J is TRBJ2-1; TRBD2 matches at 8 bases. J was trimmed by 4 bases and V by 0 bases; bases with no gene match: 3. CDR1 and CDR2 (germline): SGDLS, YYNGEE. The CDR3 runs to 15 residues. Using reference TRBV9 and TRBJ2-1 for the parts outside the CDR3, the full variable domain is DSGVTQTPKHLITATGQRVTLRCSPRSGDLSVYWYQQSLDQGLQFLIQYYNGEERAKGNILERFSAQQFPDLHSELNLSSLELGDSALYFCASSVVAGSYNEQFFGPGTRLTVL.

This chain uses TRBV10-1 with TRBJ2-3, with 11 bases identical to TRBD1. The germline gives CDR1 WNHNN, CDR2 SYGVQD (reference sequence). The CDR3 covers 19 residues. V gave up 6 bases and J gave up 6 bases; unmatched junction bases: 20. DNA of the CDR3: TGCGCCAGCAGATATCCAGGAGCGGGGACAGGGGGGCCGAAGGATACGCAGTATTTT. This encodes CASRYPGAGTGGPKDTQYF.

This clone has just a few counts. The chain joins TRBV28 to TRBJ2-7; 7 bases match TRBD2. The germline V gene encodes CDR1 MDHEN and CDR2 SYDVKM. V lost 6 bases and J lost 3; bases outside the gene matches: 11. This CDR3 contains 15 residues. CDR3 in DNA: TGTGCCAGCAGAGGCCCCCGGGACTACCGCTACGAGCAGTACTTC. Translating it yields CASRGPRDYRYEQYF. Full variable domain (missing parts from reference TRBV28 and TRBJ2-7): DVKVTQSSRYLVKRTGEKVFLECVQDMDHENMFWYRQDPGLGLRLIYFSYDVKMKEKGDIPEGYSVSREKKERFSLILESASTNQTSMYLCASRGPRDYRYEQYFGPGTRLTVT.

This sequence joins TRBV9 and TRBJ2-5; maybe TRBD2 (5 bases). The length of the CDR3 is 15 residues. V lost 1 base and J lost 4, with 14 bases in between. CDR1 is SGDLS and CDR2 is YYNGEE in the germline V gene. CDR3 residues: CASSVSPERGETQYF. The CDR3 bases are TGTGCCAGCAGCGTAAGTCCGGAACGGGGAGAGACCCAGTACTTC. Together with reference TRBV9 and TRBJ2-5, the CDR3 gives the full variable domain: DSGVTQTPKHLITATGQRVTLRCSPRSGDLSVYWYQQSLDQGLQFLIQYYNGEERAKGNILERFSAQQFPDLHSELNLSSLELGDSALYFCASSVSPERGETQYFGPGTRLLVL.